Listed here are 22 T cell receptor beta chains from one sample, sequenced in a study of tumor and adjacent non-tumor tissue in lung cancer. RNA was extracted from bulk tissue without any cell sorting. The normal lung tissue was taken more than 3 cm from the tumor edge. A modified ARM-PCR protocol with three rounds of nested PCR amplified TCRbeta. TCRdb ran MiXCR on the multiplex PCR reads and lists one entry per CDR3 protein. The table has around 75,000 distinct CDR3 sequences, approximately 71% seen once. Material for sequencing was distant non-tumor lung tissue. Source of these receptors: a woman between 45 and 60 years old with non-small cell lung cancer.

On this clonotype itself: Lacking the conserved final phenylalanine or tryptophan, this CDR3 likely reflects a read error. Because the CDR3's place on the DNA is in doubt, the DNA is left out and the CDR3 is given as listed by TCRdb. V gene TRBV12-3 or TRBV12-4 combines with J gene TRBJ1-1. The CDR3 length is 12 residues, termini included. This chain's CDR3 is CASRSGAGGTFS.

With respect to this clonotype: It may be a read error: a sequence one base away is much more abundant. Without the conserved terminal phenylalanine or tryptophan, this CDR3 likely stems from a read error. The V call is TRBV4-2, the J call TRBJ2-1; tentative D call: TRBD2 (6 bases). The V end was cut by 4 bases, the J end by 0 bases, with 19 bases between. CDR1 LGHNA and CDR2 YNFKEQ come from the germline V gene. The CDR3 runs to 18 residues. DNA of the CDR3: TGTGCCAGCAGCCCTACTATCGGAGGGCAGAGCTCCTACAATGAGCAGTTCTTA. This codes for CASSPTIGGQSSYNEQFL.

This clonotype was counted ten times or more. The rearrangement uses TRBV12-5 and TRBJ1-5; maybe TRBD1 (6 bases). This CDR3 has 12 residues. Germline CDR1 is LGHNT and CDR2 is FRNRAP. Trimming removed 6 bases from V and 5 bases from J, with 8 bases in between. The CDR3 region is CASGTGHQPQHF. The CDR3 DNA reads TGTGCTAGTGGGACAGGCCATCAGCCCCAGCATTTT.

This clonotype is deemed medium-sized. The V gene is TRBV6-1, the J gene TRBJ2-5, with TRBD2 matching 8 bases. Per the germline V gene, CDR1 is MNHNS and CDR2 is SASEGT. Trimming removed 7 bases from V and 5 bases from J; junction bases left unmatched: 15. This CDR3 spans 16 amino acids. The CDR3 here is CASTQKRGIRTETQYF. CDR3 coding DNA: TGTGCCAGCACCCAAAAGCGGGGGATCCGAACGGAGACCCAGTACTTC.

Concerning this clonotype itself: The junction departs from germline at one end; a sequencing error may be responsible. The V and J genes are TRBV11-1 and TRBJ2-7, with D perhaps matching TRBD1 (5 bases). This CDR3 has 15 residues. CDR1 SGHAT and CDR2 FQDESV come from the germline V gene (reference sequence). CDR3 bases: TGTGTCAGCAGCTACGAAATAGAGACAGACTACGAGCAGTACTTC. It encodes CVSSYEIETDYEQYF. Drawing the rest from reference TRBV11-1 and TRBJ2-7, the complete variable domain is EAEVAQSPRYKITEKSQAVAFWCDPISGHATLYWYRQILGQGPELLVQFQDESVVDDSQLPKDRFSAERLKGVDSTLKIQPAELGDSAMYLCVSSYEIETDYEQYFGPGTRLTVT.

The genes are TRBV4-2 and TRBJ1-4, with D unresolved. Germline loops: CDR1 LGHNA, CDR2 YNFKEQ. This CDR3 spans 15 amino acids. V was pared by 2 bases and J by 8 bases, with 15 bases between. CDR3 loop: CASSQTKGRGEKLFF. The CDR3 nucleotides read TGTGCCAGCAGCCAAACCAAGGGAAGAGGAGAAAAACTGTTTTTT.

Of note for this clonotype: With a much larger clone just one base away, this may be a read error. This chain connects TRBV6-1 to TRBJ1-5; D remains unclear. Germline values: CDR1 MNHNS, CDR2 SASEGT. The CDR3 spans 13 residues. The CDR3 DNA follows: TGTGCCAGCAGTGCTGGGTCGGGTCAGCCCCGGCATTTT. Translating it yields CASSAGSGQPRHF.

With regard to this clonotype: Sequence at one end of the junction differs from germline and may be a read error. J is TRBJ2-7 and V is TRBV11-2, with TRBD1 identical over 10 bases. The CDR3 covers 15 residues. Looked up from germline, CDR1 is SGHAT and CDR2 is FQNNGV. The CDR3 sequence: CASSFGTGVPYEEHF. In nucleotides, the CDR3 is TGTGCTAGCAGCTTCGGGACAGGGGTTCCCTACGAGGAGCACTTC.

With regard to this clonotype: The junction departs from germline at one end; a sequencing error may be responsible. The V gene is TRBV11-2, the J gene TRBJ2-3; D is uncertain. Germline V gene sequence: CDR1 SGHAT, CDR2 FQNNGV. This CDR3 contains 13 residues. In nucleotides, the CDR3 is TGTGCCAGCAGTTTAGTTGTGCCAGCTACGCAGTATTTT. Translating gives CASSLVVPATQYF.

CDR3 DNA: TGTGCCAGCAACTTGGGACTGTACCAAGAGACCCAGTACTTC. It encodes CASNLGLYQETQYF. This chain joins TRBV11-2 and TRBJ2-5; D is possibly TRBD2 (6 bases). The V gene lost 7 bases and the J gene lost 0 bases, with 12 bases spanning the gap. The CDR3 spans 14 residues. Germline CDR1 reads SGHAT; CDR2 reads FQNNGV.

The chain links TRBV5-4 to TRBJ2-1, with a tentative D call TRBD2 (6 bases). Per germline, CDR1 SGHNT and CDR2 YYREEE (reference sequence). V lost 0 bases to trimming and J lost 14 bases, with 21 bases between them. The CDR3 extends over 15 amino acids. The CDR3 is CASSLAGSRVWEEFF. The CDR3 DNA follows: TGTGCCAGCAGCTTGGCGGGGAGTCGTGTGTGGGAGGAGTTCTTC.

Remarks on this clonotype: Mismatch with germline at one junction end may stem from a read error. V is TRBV6-1 and J is TRBJ2-1; weak D call: TRBD2 (6 bases). Per the germline V gene, CDR1 is MNHNS and CDR2 is SASEGT. The CDR3 is 16 amino acids. Written as DNA, the CDR3 is TGTGCCCGCAGTGAAGATTGCGGGACGTCCTACAATGAGCAGTTCTTC. Its protein product is CARSEDCGTSYNEQFF.

Concerning this clonotype: Just one base apart from a much larger clone, this may be a read error. The chain has TRBV4-1 and TRBJ2-7, with a possible D match to TRBD1 (5 bases). Per the germline V gene, CDR1 is MGHRA and CDR2 is YSYEKL. The CDR3 runs to 15 residues. CDR3 protein: CVSSLFLRTSYEQYF. DNA of the CDR3: TGCGTCAGCAGCCTCTTCCTCAGGACAAGCTACGAGCAGTACTTC.

Regarding this clonotype: Mismatch with germline at one junction end may stem from a read error. The chain links TRBV20-1 to TRBJ2-7, with a weak D call TRBD2 (6 bases). Germline V gives CDR1 DFQATT, CDR2 SNEGSKA (reference sequence). There are 15 residues in the CDR3. The CDR3 sequence: CSARFREPNSYEEYF. The CDR3, as DNA: TGCAGTGCTAGATTCCGGGAGCCCAATTCCTACGAGGAGTACTTC.

As to this clonotype: A read error may be the cause here, since a much bigger clone is one base away. DNA of the CDR3: TGTGCCAGCAGTTCCGGGGTTGGGGCCAACGTCCTGACTTTC. It is translated as CASSSGVGANVLTF. The rearrangement uses TRBV6-5 and TRBJ2-6, with D perhaps matching TRBD2 (5 bases). There are 14 residues in the CDR3. The germline gives CDR1 MNHEY, CDR2 SVGAGI. Trimming stripped 4 bases from V and 3 bases from J, with 7 bases between.

As to this clonotype: This may come from a read error, since a much larger clone is one base off. The V and J genes are TRBV5-1 and TRBJ1-4; TRBD1 aligns across 9 bases. The trim removed 3 bases at V and 0 bases at J, leaving 6 bases unmatched. The CDR3 is 17 amino acids. In germline, CDR1 is SGHRS, CDR2 YFSETQ. CDR3 region: CASSWEQGATTNEKLFF. The CDR3 coding sequence is TGCGCCAGCAGCTGGGAACAGGGGGCTACAACTAATGAAAAACTGTTTTTT.

This clonotype qualifies as medium-sized (0.01 to 0.1%). The rearrangement uses TRBV6-2 or TRBV6-3 and TRBJ2-3; no clear D gene. This CDR3 is built from 12 residues. The germline V gene encodes CDR1 MNHEY and CDR2 SVGEGT. The V end was cut by 0 bases, the J end by 5 bases, with 3 bases between. For the CDR3, the DNA is TGTGCCAGCAGTTACTCCAAAGATACGCAGTATTTT. It codes for CASSYSKDTQYF.

This clonotype was recorded at least ten times. The chain combines TRBV12-3 or TRBV12-4 with TRBJ1-4; D possibly corresponds to TRBD1 (6 bases). The CDR3 extends over 12 amino acids. V lost 4 bases and J lost 10, with 10 bases in between. CDR3 sequence reads: CASSSTGLKLFF. The CDR3 nucleotides read TGTGCCAGCAGTTCCACAGGGCTAAAACTGTTTTTT.

Turning to this clonotype: At one boundary the junction diverges from the germline segment, which might be a read error. The CDR3: CTTSPGGTSYEQYF. Written as DNA, the CDR3 is TGTACCACCAGTCCTGGGGGGACCTCCTACGAGCAGTACTTC. The chain uses TRBV24-1 and TRBJ2-7; tentative D call: TRBD2 (6 bases). CDR1 KGHDR and CDR2 SFDVKD come from the germline V gene. There are 14 residues in the CDR3.

In this sample, this clonotype turned up once. The conserved phenylalanine or tryptophan is not found at the CDR3 terminus, so this likely reflects a read error. The genes are TRBV10-2 and TRBJ2-7; possible D gene TRBD2, 6 bases. The germline V and J ends were trimmed by 9 bases and 5 bases, with 23 bases remaining between them. From germline, CDR1 is WSHSY and CDR2 SAAADI. The CDR3 covers 15 residues. The CDR3 reads CASSLRAGRKNEQYI. The CDR3, as DNA: TGCGCCAGTAGTTTAAGGGCAGGGAGGAAGAACGAGCAGTACATC.

With respect to this clonotype: An end of the junction does not agree with germline; a read error may underlie this. The chain carries TRBV5-4 and TRBJ1-2; 8 bases line up with TRBD1. CDR1 is SGHNT, CDR2 YYREEE, per germline (reference sequence). The CDR3 contains 15 residues. The CDR3 protein is CASSSSGTGNYGYTF. The CDR3 DNA reads TGCGCCAGCAGCTCGTCGGGGACAGGCAACTATGGCTACACCTTC.

This clonotype occurred a few times. This may arise from a read error, as a much more abundant clone is one base away. This chain uses TRBV20-1 with TRBJ2-7; 11 bases line up with TRBD2. The CDR3 spans 17 residues. The V and J ends lost 6 bases and 5 bases, in that order; junction bases with no gene match: 18. CDR1 and CDR2 (germline): DFQATT, SNEGSKA (reference sequence). DNA of the CDR3: TGCAGTGCGGCCGGGACAGGTTTTACTAGCGGGAGTGACGAGCAGTACTTC. Its protein is CSAAGTGFTSGSDEQYF.